The clone carrying this T cell receptor (beta chain) was seen ten or more times. The data originate from a study of neurological immune-mediated disorders. CDR1 is ENHRY, CDR2 SYGVKD, per germline. The CDR3 length is 17 residues. Between the trimmed V and J ends, which lost 0 bases and 4 bases, there was a span of 15 bases. A 10-nucleotide random UMI tagged transcripts in template-switch 5'RACE cDNA synthesis. TCRdb processed the 5' RACE reads anew with MiXCR; each CDR3 protein has one entry. The table has 70,000 or so distinct CDR3 sequences, 3% to 4% seen once. Sequenced input: PBMCs. The V and J genes are TRBV10-3 and TRBJ2-2; perhaps TRBD1 as D (6 bases). The receptor's source is a woman between 50 and 59 years old with multiple sclerosis. The DNA of the CDR3 is TGTGCCATCAGTGAGTCGACACGGACAGCCTTCACCGGGGAGCTGTTTTTT. Its protein is CAISESTRTAFTGELFF.